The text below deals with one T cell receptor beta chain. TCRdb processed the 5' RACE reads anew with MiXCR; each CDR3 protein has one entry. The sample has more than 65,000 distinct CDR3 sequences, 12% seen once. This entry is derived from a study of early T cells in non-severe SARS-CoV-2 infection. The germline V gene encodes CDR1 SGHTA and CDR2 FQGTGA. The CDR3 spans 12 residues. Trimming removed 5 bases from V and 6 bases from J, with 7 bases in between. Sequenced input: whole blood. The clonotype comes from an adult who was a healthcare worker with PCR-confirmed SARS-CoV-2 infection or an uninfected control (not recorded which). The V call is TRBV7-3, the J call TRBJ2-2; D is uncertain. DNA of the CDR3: TGTGCCAGCAGCCCGAGACCCGGGGAGCTGTTTTTT. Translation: CASSPRPGELFF.